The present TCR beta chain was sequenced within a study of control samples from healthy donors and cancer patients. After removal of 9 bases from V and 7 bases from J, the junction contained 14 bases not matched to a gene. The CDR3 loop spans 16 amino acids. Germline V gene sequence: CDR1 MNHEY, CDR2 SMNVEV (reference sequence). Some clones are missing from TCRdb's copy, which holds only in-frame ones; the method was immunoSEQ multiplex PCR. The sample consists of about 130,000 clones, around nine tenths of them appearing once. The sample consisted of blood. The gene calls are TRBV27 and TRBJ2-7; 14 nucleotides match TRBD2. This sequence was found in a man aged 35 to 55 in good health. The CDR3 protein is CASGAVGTSGGREQYF. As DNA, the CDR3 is TGTGCCAGTGGAGCTGTCGGGACTAGCGGGGGTAGGGAGCAGTACTTC.